A single sample gave rise to the 25 T cell receptor beta chains below, sequenced in a study of T cell responses to AZD1222 COVID-19 vaccine. Clones were read by immunoSEQ multiplex PCR, and TCRdb kept only the in-frame ones, dropping some. The repertoire holds about 90,000 clones, with about 93% as singletons. This material consisted of peripheral blood, taken on day 0 of MenACWY control vaccination. Source of these receptors: an adult in good health.

The V gene is TRBV28, the J gene TRBJ2-7; 7 nucleotides line up with TRBD2. V shed 4 bases, J shed 3 bases, and the junction held 6 bases outside the gene matches. From germline, CDR1 is MDHEN and CDR2 SYDVKM. The CDR3 sequence is 14 residues long. The CDR3 protein is CASSWGGVLYEQYF. DNA for the CDR3: TGTGCCAGCAGTTGGGGAGGGGTTCTCTACGAGCAGTACTTC.

The chain recombines TRBV7-9 with TRBJ2-5; 9 nucleotides line up with TRBD1. The CDR3 length is 15 residues. Trimming cost V 0 bases and J 5 bases; bases outside gene matches: 4. CDR1 is SEHNR and CDR2 is FQNEAQ in the germline V gene (reference sequence). CDR3 nucleotides: TGTGCCAGCAGCTTAGCGCGGGACAGGGATGAGACCCAGTACTTC. It yields the protein CASSLARDRDETQYF.

The chain is built from TRBV3-1 (or the pseudogene TRBV3-2) and TRBJ1-2; D is unclear. CDR3 length equals 11 residues. Germline lookup yields CDR1 LGHDT and CDR2 YNNKEL (reference sequence). The germline V and J ends were trimmed by 6 bases and 4 bases, with 6 bases remaining between them. CDR3 DNA: TGTGCCAGCAGTCAGATCTATGGCTACACCTTC. Its translation is CASSQIYGYTF.

This chain links TRBV19 with TRBJ2-1; D is undetermined. The germline V gene encodes CDR1 LNHDA and CDR2 SQIVND (reference sequence). The CDR3 covers 16 residues. The germline V and J ends were trimmed by 5 bases and 0 bases, with 14 bases remaining between them. The CDR3 nucleotides are TGTGCCAGTAGTGGTCGAGGTTTGAGCTCCTACAATGAGCAGTTCTTC. Its translation is CASSGRGLSSYNEQFF.

This clone was counted a single time. The identical CDR3 is also encoded by other nucleotide sequences in the sample. The CDR3 sequence: CASSLAGGTDTQYF. The CDR3 DNA reads TGCGCCAGCAGCTTGGCCGGAGGCACAGATACGCAGTATTTT. This chain uses TRBV5-1 with TRBJ2-3; no reliable D call. This CDR3 comprises 14 residues. CDR1 and CDR2 from the germline V gene are SGHRS and YFSETQ. Trimming removed 0 bases from V and 1 base from J, with 6 bases in between.

The chain recombines TRBV10-3 with TRBJ1-1, with 9 positions matching TRBD1. The CDR3 has 19 amino acids. V lost 4 bases to trimming and J lost 2 bases; unmatched junction nucleotides: 17. Germline V gene sequence: CDR1 ENHRY, CDR2 SYGVKD. The CDR3 spells CAISGGSSQGAYPNTEAFF. The CDR3 DNA sequence: TGTGCCATCAGTGGGGGTTCGTCACAGGGGGCCTATCCTAACACTGAAGCTTTCTTT.

The J gene is TRBJ2-1, the V gene TRBV4-3, with no clear D. The CDR3 spans 14 residues. CDR1 and CDR2 from the germline V gene are LGHNA and YSLEER. V was cut by 0 bases and J by 9 bases, with 12 bases left in between. The CDR3 protein is CASSQDLGWGEQFF. DNA of the CDR3: TGCGCCAGCAGCCAAGATCTAGGTTGGGGTGAGCAGTTCTTC.

The chain employs TRBV6-1 and TRBJ1-2, with D possibly being TRBD1 (6 bases). The germline V and J ends were trimmed by 3 bases and 1 base, with 9 bases remaining between them. From germline, CDR1 is MNHNS and CDR2 SASEGT. This CDR3 has 14 amino acids. This CDR3 reads CASSEGRGNYGYTF. In DNA form, the CDR3 reads TGTGCCAGCAGTGAGGGCAGGGGTAACTATGGCTACACCTTC.

The V call is TRBV11-2, the J call TRBJ2-3; perhaps TRBD2 as D (5 bases). There are 13 residues in the CDR3. The germline V gene encodes CDR1 SGHAT and CDR2 FQNNGV. Trimming pared 3 bases from V and 3 bases from J, leaving 7 bases between. CDR3 loop: CASSFVATDTQYF. CDR3 nucleotides: TGTGCCAGCAGCTTCGTAGCGACAGATACGCAGTATTTT.

The chain links TRBV9 to TRBJ2-1; TRBD1 matches at 10 bases. Germline CDR1 SGDLS, CDR2 YYNGEE. V shed 4 bases and J 1 base; nucleotides not matched to a gene: 2. The CDR3 has 15 residues. This CDR3 is CASSLDRGSYNEQFF. Written as DNA, the CDR3 is TGTGCCAGCAGCCTGGACAGGGGGTCCTACAATGAGCAGTTCTTC.

The chain links TRBV2 to TRBJ1-1; no reliable D call. The CDR3 loop spans 13 amino acids. V was trimmed by 3 bases and J by 5 bases, leaving 10 bases between them. CDR1 is SNHLY and CDR2 is FYNNEI in the germline V gene. The CDR3 loop is CASSERALTEAFF. The DNA for the CDR3 is TGTGCCAGCAGTGAGAGGGCGCTAACTGAAGCTTTCTTT.

This rearrangement joins TRBV27 to TRBJ1-2; weak D call: TRBD1 (5 bases). In germline, CDR1 is MNHEY, CDR2 SMNVEV (reference sequence). The CDR3 runs 14 residues. V lost 1 base to trimming and J lost 5 bases, with 11 bases between them. The CDR3 nucleotides are TGTGCCAGCAGTTTATGGGGGAGCCCATATGGCTACACCTTC. This sequence encodes CASSLWGSPYGYTF.

The chain uses TRBV9 and TRBJ1-1; TRBD1 might be the D (6 bases). V lost 4 bases and J 1 base, leaving 11 bases between the germline ends. Germline CDR1 reads SGDLS; CDR2 reads YYNGEE. This CDR3 is built from 14 residues. The CDR3 protein is CASSPRTENTEAFF. Written as DNA, the CDR3 is TGTGCCAGCAGCCCACGGACAGAGAACACTGAAGCTTTCTTT.

The chain is built from TRBV2 and TRBJ1-6, with 10 positions matching TRBD1. The V and J ends lost 7 bases and 9 bases, in that order; junction bases with no gene match: 3. The CDR3 runs 13 residues. Germline V gene sequence: CDR1 SNHLY, CDR2 FYNNEI. The CDR3 DNA is TGTGCCAGCAACCGGGACAGGGGTTCACCCCTCCACTTT. This sequence encodes CASNRDRGSPLHF.

The chain carries TRBV5-6 and TRBJ1-5; TRBD1 might be the D (5 bases). Germline V gives CDR1 SGHDT, CDR2 YYEEEE. This CDR3 comprises 15 residues. V shed 1 base and J shed 9 bases, with 17 bases lying between them. CDR3 in amino acids: CASSLWRGDPSPQHF. CDR3 coding DNA: TGTGCCAGCAGCTTGTGGCGTGGGGACCCTTCGCCCCAGCATTTT.

The chain employs TRBV28 and TRBJ2-3; TRBD2 matches 14 bases. V was clipped by 5 bases and J by 4 bases; unmatched bases: 14. CDR1 is MDHEN and CDR2 is SYDVKM in the germline V gene. The length of the CDR3 is 19 residues. CDR3 nucleotide sequence: TGTGCCAGCAGTACAAGACTAGCGGGAGGGCCAAGTCGGGCAGATACGCAGTATTTT. Translating gives CASSTRLAGGPSRADTQYF.

The chain employs TRBV6-5 and TRBJ1-1; D is ambiguous. Germline CDR1 reads MNHEY; CDR2 reads SVGAGI. The CDR3 contains 15 residues. V was pared by 8 bases and J by 0 bases, with 16 bases between. The CDR3 sequence is CASVGTAPMNTEAFF. The CDR3, as DNA: TGTGCCAGCGTTGGAACGGCTCCCATGAACACTGAAGCTTTCTTT.

The gene calls are TRBV28 and TRBJ2-7; the D is unclear. Trimming removed 3 bases from V and 3 bases from J, with 9 bases in between. The CDR3 totals 13 residues. Looked up from germline, CDR1 is MDHEN and CDR2 is SYDVKM. The CDR3 DNA follows: TGTGCCAGCAGTTTTGGCAAAGTCTACGAGCAGTACTTC. This encodes CASSFGKVYEQYF.

This clone was counted a single time. The chain couples TRBV11-2 to TRBJ1-1, with D possibly matching TRBD1 (5 bases). Trimming stripped 6 bases from V and 1 base from J, with 12 bases between. CDR1 is SGHAT and CDR2 is FQNNGV in the germline V gene. The CDR3 runs to 14 residues. This CDR3 is CASRTGLTNTEAFF. CDR3 nucleotide sequence: TGTGCCAGCAGAACGGGACTCACGAACACTGAAGCTTTCTTT.

The CDR3 reads CSASGQGGEKLFF. Here the CDR3 DNA reads TGCAGTGCTAGTGGCCAGGGTGGGGAAAAACTGTTTTTT. V usage is TRBV20-1 and J usage is TRBJ1-4, with a possible D match to TRBD1 (5 bases). Germline loops: CDR1 DFQATT, CDR2 SNEGSKA (reference sequence). The CDR3 extends over 13 amino acids. Between the trimmed V and J ends, which lost 3 bases and 8 bases, there was a span of 13 bases.

The chain has TRBV7-2 and TRBJ2-7; D possibly uses TRBD1 or TRBD2 (5 bases each). Germline values: CDR1 SGHTA, CDR2 FQGNSA. Trimming cost V 7 bases and J 3 bases, with 13 bases left between them. This CDR3 spans 13 amino acids. CDR3 in amino acids: CASNPGPGYEQYF. Written as DNA, the CDR3 is TGTGCCAGCAACCCGGGACCCGGCTACGAGCAGTACTTC.

The genes are TRBV28 and TRBJ1-1; no clear D. V lost 10 bases and J 1 base, leaving 10 bases between the germline ends. The CDR3 has 12 amino acids. CDR1 is MDHEN, CDR2 SYDVKM, per germline. The CDR3 sequence is CAIWTGNTEAFF. Here the CDR3 DNA reads TGTGCCATATGGACGGGGAACACTGAAGCTTTCTTT.

This chain connects TRBV18 to TRBJ1-2, with D perhaps matching TRBD1 (5 bases). The CDR3 loop spans 15 amino acids. V shed 3 bases and J shed 2 bases, with 13 bases lying between them. Germline lookup yields CDR1 KGHSH and CDR2 LQKENI. The CDR3 region has the DNA TGTGCCAGCTCACCCACCGCCGACAGAAACTATGGCTACACCTTC. Its protein product is CASSPTADRNYGYTF.

This clone was observed a single time. The chain couples TRBV5-1 to TRBJ2-1, with 11 bases aligning to TRBD2. Germline values: CDR1 SGHRS, CDR2 YFSETQ. CDR3 length: 19 residues. The trim removed 0 bases at V and 3 bases at J, leaving 11 bases unmatched. The CDR3 nucleotides are TGCGCCAGCAGCTTGGAGGGGAGACTAGCGGGGTCGAGCTACAATGAGCAGTTCTTC. This codes for CASSLEGRLAGSSYNEQFF.

V is TRBV15 and J is TRBJ1-6, with 9 positions matching TRBD1. J gave up 9 bases and V 0 bases, and 12 bases lay outside the gene matches. Per germline, CDR1 LNHNV and CDR2 YYDKDF (reference sequence). The CDR3 is made up of 18 amino acids. The DNA for the CDR3 is TGTGCCACCAGCAGAGATCTTACAGGGGGCGCGAACCCTTCACCCCTCCACTTT. Translated: CATSRDLTGGANPSPLHF.